These 17 T cell receptor beta chains originate from one sample sequenced in a study of CD8+ T cells in alopecia areata (dated by TCRdb to between 2017 and 2018). The library was produced with the immunoSEQ multiplex PCR assay. RNA was extracted from all samples and reverse transcribed into cDNA, which served as template for TCR sequencing. TCRdb carries this immuneACCESS record with in-frame sequences only. Its versions omit some clonotypes, under half of them owing to an unresolved V gene in the studies checked, with the rest unexplained. For this sample the table gives about 190,000 clones, of which around three fifths were detected only once. The ten largest clonotypes hold about 0.94% of the sample. The time point label, read with the paper, signifies: around 22 weeks on oral tofacitinib. The treatment or condition label of this sample denotes: oral pan-JAK inhibitor, 5-10 mg twice daily. The sequencing used CD4+ T cells sorted from blood, collected at week 24, from a patient treated with tofacitinib. The source of these receptors is a human donor with alopecia areata.

This clone was detected a few times. J is TRBJ2-1 and V is TRBV6-5, with D possibly being TRBD1 (5 bases). The germline CDR1 and CDR2 sequences are MNHEY and SVGAGI. Trimming pared 7 bases from V and 6 bases from J, leaving 16 bases between. This CDR3 is built from 14 residues. The CDR3 loop is CASTPDGQINEQFF. The DNA of the CDR3 is TGTGCCAGCACCCCTGACGGACAAATCAATGAGCAGTTCTTC.

This clone was counted a single time. The CDR3 is CASSLRTSNSPLHF. CDR3 DNA: TGTGCCAGCAGCCTACGGACATCGAATTCACCCCTCCACTTT. The chain employs TRBV27 and TRBJ1-6, with D tentatively TRBD1 (5 bases). CDR1 MNHEY and CDR2 SMNVEV come from the germline V gene (reference sequence). With 6 bases removed from V and 7 bases from J, the gap between germline ends came to 13 bases. This CDR3 is built from 14 residues.

V usage is TRBV29-1 and J usage is TRBJ2-3, with TRBD2 matching over 8 bases. The junction had 3 bases not matched to a gene; V was cut back by 6 bases and J by 1 base. The CDR3 has 13 amino acids. Germline V gives CDR1 SQVTM, CDR2 ANQGSEA. The CDR3 reads CSVRGDGTDTQYF. The CDR3 DNA reads TGCAGCGTGCGGGGGGATGGCACAGATACGCAGTATTTT.

There are many counts of this clone. The V gene is TRBV2, the J gene TRBJ2-2; D not resolved. The CDR3 covers 12 residues. V was pared by 6 bases and J by 1 base, with 3 bases between. In germline, CDR1 is SNHLY, CDR2 FYNNEI. CDR3 in DNA: TGTGCCAGCAGGGTGAACACCGGGGAGCTGTTTTTT. The encoded protein is CASRVNTGELFF.

This clone came up a few times. J is TRBJ2-6 and V is TRBV14; TRBD1 might be the D (6 bases). Trimming stripped 4 bases from V and 8 bases from J, with 12 bases between. This CDR3 region has 14 residues. Per the germline V gene, CDR1 is SGHDN and CDR2 is FVKESK. CDR3 region: CASSPDRQSNVLTF. CDR3 in DNA: TGTGCCAGCAGCCCGGACAGACAGTCCAACGTCCTGACTTTC.

The genes are TRBV4-2 and TRBJ2-4, with 8 bases identical to TRBD2. CDR3 length: 15 amino acids. J gave up 8 bases and V 5 bases, and 11 bases lay outside the gene matches. Per the germline V gene, CDR1 is LGHNA and CDR2 is YNFKEQ. The CDR3 region has the DNA TGTGCCAGCAGCAAATCACGGAGCGGGGGTGACATTCAGTACTTC. It specifies CASSKSRSGGDIQYF.

The chain has TRBV29-1 and TRBJ2-7; a weak D match, TRBD2 (5 bases). The CDR3 runs 15 residues. V lost 1 base and J 7 bases, leaving 20 bases between the germline ends. CDR1 SQVTM and CDR2 ANQGSEA come from the germline V gene. CDR3 nucleotide sequence: TGCAGCGTTGAAGTCCCTCTTAGCGCCTCGGGAGAGCAGTACTTC. Translating gives CSVEVPLSASGEQYF.

In its sample, this clone was seen a few times. The chain has TRBV5-1 and TRBJ1-1; no clear D gene. V shed 0 bases and J shed 10 bases, with 13 bases lying between them. The CDR3 extends over 13 amino acids. The germline V gene encodes CDR1 SGHRS and CDR2 YFSETQ. This chain's CDR3 is CASSLAAEARAFF. As DNA, the CDR3 is TGCGCCAGCAGCTTGGCCGCGGAGGCCCGAGCTTTCTTT. The full variable domain, in which reference TRBV5-1 and TRBJ1-1 provide the parts outside the CDR3, is KAGVTQTPRYLIKTRGQQVTLSCSPISGHRSVSWYQQTPGQGLQFLFEYFSETQRNKGNFPGRFSGRQFSNSRSEMNVSTLELGDSALYLCASSLAAEARAFFGQGTRLTVV.

The chain recombines TRBV5-1 with TRBJ2-7; 7 bases are a match to TRBD2. The junction had 6 bases not matched to a gene; V was cut back by 0 bases and J by 3 bases. Germline assignment: CDR1 SGHRS and CDR2 YFSETQ. The CDR3 sequence is 15 residues long. The CDR3: CASSLGTSERYEQYF. The CDR3 nucleotides read TGCGCCAGCAGCTTGGGAACTAGCGAGCGCTACGAGCAGTACTTC.

The gene calls are TRBV6-1 and TRBJ2-7, with 7 bases fitting TRBD2. V gave up 3 bases and J gave up 2 bases; unmatched junction bases: 4. Germline CDR1 MNHNS, CDR2 SASEGT. The CDR3 consists of 14 residues. CDR3: CASSDSGRTYEQYF. DNA for the CDR3: TGTGCCAGCAGTGATAGCGGGCGGACCTACGAGCAGTACTTC.

This chain uses TRBV15 with TRBJ2-5; 8 bases line up with TRBD2. CDR3 length equals 14 residues. The germline V gene has CDR1 LNHNV and CDR2 YYDKDF (reference sequence). J lost 9 bases, V lost 1 base, and 7 bases had no gene match. This CDR3 reads CATSRGSGEVAQYF. In DNA, the CDR3 is TGTGCCACCAGCAGAGGTAGCGGGGAGGTGGCCCAGTACTTC.

V usage is TRBV9 and J usage is TRBJ2-1; 8 bases are shared with TRBD1. The CDR3 has 16 amino acids. Germline V gene sequence: CDR1 SGDLS, CDR2 YYNGEE. Losses at the gene ends were 3 bases for V and 5 bases for J; bases not matched to a gene: 10. CDR3 amino acids: CASSGRQGLGDNEQFF. The CDR3, as DNA: TGTGCCAGCAGCGGAAGACAGGGGCTAGGGGACAATGAGCAGTTCTTC. Supplemented by reference TRBV9 and TRBJ2-1, the full variable domain reads DSGVTQTPKHLITATGQRVTLRCSPRSGDLSVYWYQQSLDQGLQFLIQYYNGEERAKGNILERFSAQQFPDLHSELNLSSLELGDSALYFCASSGRQGLGDNEQFFGPGTRLTVL.

This rearrangement joins TRBV5-1 to TRBJ2-7, with D maybe TRBD2 (6 bases). Germline values: CDR1 SGHRS, CDR2 YFSETQ. The CDR3 totals 17 residues. Trimming stripped 4 bases from V and 0 bases from J, with 20 bases between. CDR3 sequence: CASSEISRDWDSYEQYF. CDR3 nucleotides: TGCGCCAGCAGCGAGATAAGCCGGGACTGGGACTCCTACGAGCAGTACTTC.

V usage is TRBV4-3 and J usage is TRBJ2-2, with D possibly matching TRBD1 (6 bases). Germline V CDR1 and CDR2: LGHNA, YSLEER. Trimming took 1 base from V and 4 from J, leaving 13 bases between them. CDR3 length: 16 amino acids. CDR3 sequence reads: CASSQVPGQSTGELFF. DNA for the CDR3: TGCGCCAGCAGCCAAGTACCTGGACAGTCCACCGGGGAGCTGTTTTTT.

The chain carries TRBV19 and TRBJ1-5; weak D call: TRBD1 (6 bases). The CDR3 spans 15 residues. CDR1 is LNHDA and CDR2 is SQIVND in the germline V gene (reference sequence). Trimming removed 0 bases at V and 2 bases at J, with 8 bases between. The DNA for the CDR3 is TGTGCCAGTAGTATAGAAGGGGGACGCAATCAGCCCCAGCATTTT. Translating gives CASSIEGGRNQPQHF.

This clone was found once. The V and J genes are TRBV5-1 and TRBJ2-5; TRBD2 matches at 12 bases. The junction had 4 bases not matched to a gene; V was cut back by 5 bases and J by 5 bases. The CDR3 extends over 14 amino acids. Germline loops: CDR1 SGHRS, CDR2 YFSETQ. The CDR3 DNA is TGCGCCAGCAGACCTGGGACTAGCGGGGAGACCCAGTACTTC. This gives the protein CASRPGTSGETQYF. Complete variable domain (other parts from reference TRBV5-1 and TRBJ2-5): KAGVTQTPRYLIKTRGQQVTLSCSPISGHRSVSWYQQTPGQGLQFLFEYFSETQRNKGNFPGRFSGRQFSNSRSEMNVSTLELGDSALYLCASRPGTSGETQYFGPGTRLLVL.

This chain joins TRBV30 and TRBJ2-3; possible D gene TRBD1, 5 bases. Trimming took 1 base from V and 0 from J, leaving 11 bases between them. The CDR3 is 15 residues long. CDR1 GTSNPN and CDR2 SVGIG come from the germline V gene (reference sequence). DNA for the CDR3: TGTGCCTGGAGTGAAAAAACAGGTAGCACAGATACGCAGTATTTT. Protein sequence: CAWSEKTGSTDTQYF.